Following are 30 T cell receptor beta chains from one sample sequenced in a study of T-cell reconstitution after alpha-beta-depleted transplantation in children. Unique molecular identifiers were built into the TCRbeta library. TCRdb reprocessed the PCR reads via MiXCR and lists one record per CDR3 protein. The sample records roughly 220,000 distinct CDR3 sequences, about 11% being singletons. The sample consisted of PBMCs from the stem cell graft donor, taken from the stem cell graft. The receptors stem from a human donor who donated a stem cell graft to a child with acute lymphoblastic leukemia.

This clonotype was seen ten or more times. The chain combines TRBV7-9 with TRBJ1-2; TRBD1 matches 8 bases. Germline-derived CDR1 and CDR2 are SEHNR and FQNEAQ (reference sequence). V shed 5 bases and J 5 bases; nucleotides not matched to a gene: 7. The CDR3 length is 14 residues. The CDR3, as DNA: TGTGCCAGCAGCCCCCCGGGACAGGAATATGGCTACACCTTC. Translating it yields CASSPPGQEYGYTF.

This clonotype was observed many times. The rearrangement joins TRBV5-1 to TRBJ2-2; D call uncertain. The germline V and J ends were trimmed by 2 bases and 6 bases, with 8 bases remaining between them. Germline V CDR1 and CDR2: SGHRS, YFSETQ. The CDR3 has 13 amino acids. DNA of the CDR3: TGCGCCAGCAGCTTTGAAGGGCCCGGGGAGCTGTTTTTT. This translates into CASSFEGPGELFF.

This clonotype was seen at least ten times. The rearrangement uses TRBV12-3 or TRBV12-4 and TRBJ1-4, with 10 bases matching TRBD1. This CDR3 spans 15 amino acids. V gave up 5 bases and J gave up 7 bases; unmatched junction bases: 7. DNA of the CDR3: TGTGCCAGCAGTACAAGACAGGGGGCGGTTGAAAAACTGTTTTTT. Translating gives CASSTRQGAVEKLFF.

This clonotype was seen repeatedly, ten times or more. The chain has TRBV20-1 and TRBJ2-7, with 7 nucleotides matching TRBD2. This CDR3 has 14 residues. The germline V gene has CDR1 DFQATT and CDR2 SNEGSKA (reference sequence). Trimming removed 3 bases from V and 2 bases from J; junction bases left unmatched: 7. As DNA, the CDR3 is TGCAGTGCTAGGGGGAGCGGGGCCCCCTACGAGCAGTACTTC. Its protein is CSARGSGAPYEQYF.

This clonotype showed up many times. The chain couples TRBV28 to TRBJ1-6, with unresolved D. The ends were cut back, 2 bases at V and 0 bases at J, with 8 bases in the middle. The CDR3 length is 16 residues. Germline V CDR1 and CDR2: MDHEN, SYDVKM. The CDR3 region has the DNA TGTGCCAGCAGTTTAGAAAGGATCTCCTATAATTCACCCCTCCACTTT. Residues: CASSLERISYNSPLHF. Variable domain in full (rest from reference TRBV28 and TRBJ1-6): DVKVTQSSRYLVKRTGEKVFLECVQDMDHENMFWYRQDPGLGLRLIYFSYDVKMKEKGDIPEGYSVSREKKERFSLILESASTNQTSMYLCASSLERISYNSPLHFGNGTRLTVT.

This clonotype was seen many times. This rearrangement joins TRBV29-1 to TRBJ2-7, with 9 bases fitting TRBD1. J lost 4 bases, V lost 1 base, and 8 bases had no gene match. The CDR3 is 15 amino acids. Germline loops: CDR1 SQVTM, CDR2 ANQGSEA. The DNA for the CDR3 is TGCAGCGTTGAAGTGGGGACAGGGAATCTGTACGAGCAGTACTTC. Residues: CSVEVGTGNLYEQYF.

This clonotype was observed many times. This chain joins TRBV12-3 or TRBV12-4 and TRBJ2-2; D gene ambiguous. The V end lost 0 bases, the J end lost 5 bases, and 7 bases lay between the germline ends. The CDR3 is made up of 14 amino acids. CDR3 nucleotide sequence: TGTGCCAGCAGTTTAGCCAGATTTACCGGGGAGCTGTTTTTT. Translation gives CASSLARFTGELFF.

The rearrangement links TRBV15 to TRBJ2-1, with TRBD2 identical over 7 bases. Germline V lookup: CDR1 LNHNV, CDR2 YYDKDF (reference sequence). The V and J ends lost 4 bases and 5 bases, in that order; junction bases with no gene match: 8. CDR3 length equals 15 residues. CDR3 DNA: TGTGCCACCAGCAAGGAGGTTCTAGCGGACAATGAGCAGTTCTTC. Translated, it gives CATSKEVLADNEQFF.

This clonotype appeared many times. The V call is TRBV20-1, the J call TRBJ2-4; the D gene could be TRBD1 or TRBD2 (5 bases each). This CDR3 is built from 16 residues. Germline loops: CDR1 DFQATT, CDR2 SNEGSKA (reference sequence). Trimming took off 5 bases at V and 8 bases at J, with 25 bases between the two ends. CDR3 region: CSAARDTKGWDDIQYF. The CDR3 nucleotides are TGCAGTGCTGCTCGGGATACGAAGGGTTGGGACGACATTCAGTACTTC.

The chain is built from TRBV5-1 and TRBJ2-6; no firm D call. CDR1 is SGHRS, CDR2 YFSETQ, per germline. V lost 3 bases and J lost 4, with 8 bases in between. The CDR3 has 14 amino acids. As DNA, the CDR3 is TGCGCCAGCAGCTCGTACGGGGGGGCCAACGTCCTGACTTTC. Translated: CASSSYGGANVLTF. Full variable domain (missing parts from reference TRBV5-1 and TRBJ2-6): KAGVTQTPRYLIKTRGQQVTLSCSPISGHRSVSWYQQTPGQGLQFLFEYFSETQRNKGNFPGRFSGRQFSNSRSEMNVSTLELGDSALYLCASSSYGGANVLTFGAGSRLTVL.

This clonotype was recorded many times. The rearrangement links TRBV9 to TRBJ2-7; 7 nucleotides agree with TRBD2. CDR3 length equals 16 residues. J lost 1 base, V lost 4 bases, and 11 bases had no gene match. Germline values: CDR1 SGDLS, CDR2 YYNGEE. This CDR3 is CASSPQGRGWSYEQYF. DNA for the CDR3: TGTGCCAGCAGCCCCCAAGGGCGGGGGTGGTCCTACGAGCAGTACTTC.

This clonotype was recorded a few times. The gene calls are TRBV15 and TRBJ2-6; D gene uncertain. CDR1 and CDR2 (germline): LNHNV, YYDKDF (reference sequence). This CDR3 is built from 16 residues. V was trimmed by 0 bases and J by 0 bases, leaving 6 bases between them. CDR3 DNA sequence: TGTGCCACCAGCAGAGAAGGGTTCTCTGGGGCCAACGTCCTGACTTTC. Translation gives CATSREGFSGANVLTF. Based on the CDR3 plus reference TRBV15 and TRBJ2-6, the full variable domain is DAMVIQNPRYQVTQFGKPVTLSCSQTLNHNVMYWYQQKSSQAPKLLFHYYDKDFNNEADTPDNFQSRRPNTSFCFLDIRSPGLGDTAMYLCATSREGFSGANVLTFGAGSRLTVL.

In this sample, this clonotype turned up many times. The chain is built from TRBV6-2 or TRBV6-3 and TRBJ2-7, with D perhaps TRBD2 (7 bases). The CDR3 has 20 amino acids. Between the trimmed V and J ends, which lost 6 bases and 2 bases, there was a span of 32 bases. Germline CDR1 MNHEY, CDR2 SVGEGT. CDR3: CASSPSDGGRWVRTTYEQYF. In nucleotides, the CDR3 is TGTGCCAGCAGCCCCTCCGACGGGGGGCGATGGGTGAGGACTACCTACGAGCAGTACTTC.

This clonotype appeared many times. This chain links TRBV28 with TRBJ2-3; 14 nucleotides match TRBD2. Germline values: CDR1 MDHEN, CDR2 SYDVKM. The CDR3 is 17 amino acids. V was clipped by 3 bases and J by 9 bases; unmatched bases: 11. DNA for the CDR3: TGTGCCAGCAGTTTTCCCCTGGGACTAGCGGGAGAAAGGACGCAGTATTTT. This codes for CASSFPLGLAGERTQYF.

This clonotype has a count of ten or more. The chain couples TRBV5-1 to TRBJ2-5; 12 bases map to TRBD2. The trim removed 5 bases at V and 2 bases at J, leaving 10 bases unmatched. The germline V gene has CDR1 SGHRS and CDR2 YFSETQ. CDR3 length equals 17 residues. The CDR3 DNA sequence: TGCGCCAGCAGGCCATTAGGACTAGCGGGACCTCAAGAGACCCAGTACTTC. Its translation is CASRPLGLAGPQETQYF.

This clonotype has a count of ten or more. The chain has TRBV10-2 and TRBJ2-5; TRBD1 is a possible D gene (5 bases). V gave up 3 bases and J gave up 2 bases, with 13 bases separating them. The length of the CDR3 is 15 residues. Germline-derived CDR1 and CDR2 are WSHSY and SAAADI. CDR3 residues: CASSDLLKGQETQYF. In DNA, the CDR3 is TGCGCCAGCAGTGATCTCCTGAAGGGGCAAGAGACCCAGTACTTC.

This clonotype was observed a handful of times. This sequence joins TRBV6-5 and TRBJ2-7; the D gene could be TRBD1 or TRBD2 (7 bases each). Germline V CDR1 and CDR2: MNHEY, SVGAGI. V shed 6 bases and J shed 10 bases, with 16 bases lying between them. CDR3 size: 12 residues. The CDR3 here is CASRSGTAGQYF. In DNA, the CDR3 is TGTGCCAGCAGGTCCGGGACAGCGGGACAGTACTTC.

For this clonotype: This may be a read error, as it is one base from a much larger clone. The chain recombines TRBV3-1 with TRBJ2-7; D ambiguous. Germline CDR1 reads LGHDT; CDR2 reads YNNKEL (reference sequence). Trimming pared 4 bases from V and 5 bases from J, leaving 6 bases between. This CDR3 region has 11 residues. The DNA of the CDR3 is TGTGCCAGCAGCCTTCAACACGAGCAGTACTTC. It translates to CASSLQHEQYF.

This clonotype was observed many times. The chain carries TRBV6-1 and TRBJ1-2, with D possibly being TRBD1 (5 bases). Looked up from germline, CDR1 is MNHNS and CDR2 is SASEGT. V was trimmed by 1 base and J by 6 bases, leaving 18 bases between them. The CDR3 spans 16 residues. The CDR3 coding sequence is TGTGCCAGCAGTGAAGATGAGGGGCTGAGAGGGGATGGCTACACCTTC. It is translated as CASSEDEGLRGDGYTF.

This clonotype was observed at least ten times. The rearrangement joins TRBV4-3 to TRBJ2-7, with unresolved D. The germline gives CDR1 LGHNA, CDR2 YSLEER. Trimming left V 0 bases short and J 4 bases short, with 10 bases between. The length of the CDR3 is 14 residues. CDR3 in amino acids: CASSQDFRSYEQYF. The DNA of the CDR3 is TGCGCCAGCAGCCAAGACTTTAGAAGTTACGAGCAGTACTTC.

This clonotype was seen ten or more times. The chain links TRBV7-8 to TRBJ1-4; 8 bases are a match to TRBD1. The ends lost 6 bases at V and 6 bases at J; junction bases unmatched: 12. Germline V gives CDR1 SGHVS, CDR2 FQNEAQ. The CDR3 sequence is 16 residues long. The CDR3 loop is CASSYPPTGEDEKLFF. In nucleotides, the CDR3 is TGTGCCAGCAGTTACCCTCCGACAGGGGAGGATGAAAAACTGTTTTTT. The full variable domain, with the rest looked up from reference TRBV7-8 and TRBJ1-4, is GAGVSQSPRYKVAKRGQDVALRCDPISGHVSLFWYQQALGQGPEFLTYFQNEAQLDKSGLPSDRFFAERPEGSVSTLKIQRTQQEDSAVYLCASSYPPTGEDEKLFFGSGTQLSVL.

This clonotype occurred many times. The chain is built from TRBV20-1 and TRBJ1-4, with D perhaps TRBD1 (5 bases). Germline lookup yields CDR1 DFQATT and CDR2 SNEGSKA (reference sequence). CDR3 length equals 15 residues. The germline V and J ends were trimmed by 0 bases and 8 bases, with 16 bases remaining between them. CDR3 in amino acids: CSARDRRDGGEKLFF. The CDR3 coding sequence is TGCAGTGCTAGAGATCGTAGGGACGGGGGAGAAAAACTGTTTTTT.

This clonotype was counted many times. This chain joins TRBV19 and TRBJ1-2, with TRBD1 as a possible D gene (5 bases). The CDR3 covers 13 residues. The ends were cut back, 5 bases at V and 6 bases at J, with 13 bases in the middle. CDR1 is LNHDA and CDR2 is SQIVND in the germline V gene (reference sequence). CDR3 amino acids: CASSSQGLNGYTF. Here the CDR3 DNA reads TGTGCCAGTAGTTCCCAGGGCTTAAATGGCTACACCTTC. Based on the CDR3 plus reference TRBV19 and TRBJ1-2, the full variable domain is DGGITQSPKYLFRKEGQNVTLSCEQNLNHDAMYWYRQDPGQGLRLIYYSQIVNDFQKGDIAEGYSVSREKKESFPLTVTSAQKNPTAFYLCASSSQGLNGYTFGSGTRLTVV.

This clonotype appeared many times. V usage is TRBV12-3 or TRBV12-4 and J usage is TRBJ2-2; TRBD2 might be the D (6 bases). This CDR3 spans 13 amino acids. V was cut by 6 bases and J by 6 bases, with 11 bases left in between. In DNA form, the CDR3 reads TGTGCCAGCAGCCCGGGGGTGGCCGGGGAGCTGTTTTTT. Amino acids: CASSPGVAGELFF.

This clonotype occurred many times. V usage is TRBV20-1 and J usage is TRBJ2-5, with D perhaps TRBD2 (7 bases). The CDR3 is 14 residues long. Looked up from germline, CDR1 is DFQATT and CDR2 is SNEGSKA (reference sequence). V lost 6 bases to trimming and J lost 3 bases, with 17 bases between them. CDR3 protein: CSAARVGGEETQYF. The CDR3 DNA sequence: TGCAGTGCCGCTAGAGTAGGGGGGGAAGAGACCCAGTACTTC.

This clonotype was observed a handful of times. The chain uses TRBV4-3 and TRBJ1-2; D might be TRBD1 (6 bases). Looked up from germline, CDR1 is LGHNA and CDR2 is YSLEER. This CDR3 is 15 amino acids long. Trimming shortened V by 2 bases and J by 8 bases, and 18 bases separated the two germline ends. In nucleotides, the CDR3 is TGCGCCAGCAGCCAAACGCCGACAGGCCGAGGGGGCTACACCTTC. It encodes CASSQTPTGRGGYTF.

This chain's CDR3 is CASSTGTGQFF. The DNA of the CDR3 is TGTGCCAGCAGCACCGGGACAGGGCAGTTCTTC. J is TRBJ2-1 and V is TRBV5-6, with 8 bases aligning to TRBD1. This CDR3 is 11 amino acids long. Germline CDR1 and CDR2: SGHDT and YYEEEE. With V trimmed by 4 bases and J by 12 bases, 3 bases remained unmatched.

This clonotype came up many times. The chain employs TRBV28 and TRBJ1-4; no clear D. Trimming removed 5 bases from V and 6 bases from J, with 7 bases in between. The CDR3 covers 12 residues. Germline V gene data show CDR1 as MDHEN and CDR2 as SYDVKM. CDR3 nucleotides: TGTGCCAGCAGTCCAATCGATGAAAAACTGTTTTTT. Its protein product is CASSPIDEKLFF.

This rearrangement joins TRBV12-3 or TRBV12-4 to TRBJ1-4, with no clear D. CDR3 length equals 15 residues. Trimming removed 6 bases from V and 4 bases from J, with 15 bases in between. CDR3 DNA sequence: TGTGCCAGCAGATTATCCAGGCAGCGTAATGAAAAACTGTTTTTT. It translates to CASRLSRQRNEKLFF.

This clonotype has a count of ten or more. The chain joins TRBV15 to TRBJ2-5; the D gene could be TRBD1 or TRBD2 (5 bases each). This CDR3 spans 14 amino acids. In germline, CDR1 is LNHNV, CDR2 YYDKDF (reference sequence). Trimming took 1 base from V and 5 from J, leaving 11 bases between them. The CDR3 region is CATSRGPGPETQYF. The CDR3 region has the DNA TGTGCCACCAGCAGAGGGCCGGGGCCGGAGACCCAGTACTTC.